This TCR beta chain appears in the sequencing data of a study of T cell repertoires in cytomegalovirus infection. For the study at large: Recently described HLA-C-restricted plus well-studied HLA-B-restricted CMV epitopes were used. Shared public TCR beta signatures pointed to both CMV infection and a matching HLA type. Overall study results and limits: Summed public TCR beta family frequency identified CMV carriers bearing the relevant HLA. Across the ex vivo response, the dominant clonotypes were HLA-C-restricted CMV-specific TCR beta clonotypes.

Per the germline V gene, CDR1 is MGHRA and CDR2 is YSYEKL. V lost 0 bases and J 4 bases, leaving 13 bases between the germline ends. This CDR3 region has 15 residues. TCRdb fed the reads into MiXCR, producing one record per CDR3 protein. This table holds about 110,000 distinct CDR3 sequences, around 31% found once. Note on this clonotype: Antigen: not known.

The sequencing used CD8+ T cells from cultured PBMCs, collected from culture after CMV antigen stimulation. The source is a human donor in good health (CMV status not recorded). Some clones in this sample may be carry-over from other donors' samples. The chain carries TRBV4-1 and TRBJ2-7; the D gene could be TRBD1 or TRBD2 (6 bases each). CDR3 DNA sequence: TGCGCCAGCAGCCAAGACTCGGGGGCCGGGTACGAGCAGTACTTC. As protein: CASSQDSGAGYEQYF.